One sample yielded the 21 T cell receptor beta chains listed below, sequenced in a study of Graves' ophthalmopathy and Graves' hyperthyroidism. The authors amplified TCR beta CDR3 regions, and they did so from RNA transcripts for repertoire sequencing. Second-round multiplex PCR came after first-round RT-PCR with HTBI primers. Via MiXCR, TCRdb re-called the multiplex PCR reads, giving one row per CDR3 protein. The profile covers about 400,000 distinct CDR3 sequences, with 21% appearing a single time and 2.5% to 3.5% taken by the ten largest. What was sequenced was peripheral blood. The receptors shown here come from a woman in her late teens or twenties with stable Graves' hyperthyroidism.

In this sample, this clonotype turned up many times. The chain carries TRBV15 and TRBJ1-2, with D possibly matching TRBD1 (5 bases). The V gene lost 7 bases and the J gene lost 6 bases, with 24 bases spanning the gap. The CDR3 runs to 16 residues. Per the germline V gene, CDR1 is LNHNV and CDR2 is YYDKDF (reference sequence). In DNA form, the CDR3 reads TGTGCCACCAACGTAGGAGGGGCGGCGGCAATACATGGCTACACCTTC. It codes for CATNVGGAAAIHGYTF.

The chain has TRBV5-1 and TRBJ1-1; tentatively, D is TRBD1 (5 bases). The V and J ends lost 0 bases and 4 bases respectively, with 7 bases between them. In germline, CDR1 is SGHRS, CDR2 YFSETQ. This CDR3 has 13 amino acids. The DNA for the CDR3 is TGCGCCAGCAGCTTGGACGGGGCCACTGAAGCTTTCTTT. This codes for CASSLDGATEAFF.

The table lists this clonotype with a count of one. The rearrangement joins TRBV20-1 to TRBJ2-2; D uncertain. The CDR3 consists of 12 residues. Germline V CDR1 and CDR2: DFQATT, SNEGSKA (reference sequence). Trimming shortened V by 4 bases and J by 6 bases, and 9 bases separated the two germline ends. The CDR3 bases are TGCAGTGCTACCCTCGGATCCGGGGAGCTGTTTTTT. Amino acids: CSATLGSGELFF.

This clonotype was counted many times. CDR3 sequence: CASTESGKNQPQHF. The CDR3 bases are TGTGCCAGCACCGAATCGGGGAAGAATCAGCCCCAGCATTTT. The chain links TRBV2 to TRBJ1-5; D uncertain. This CDR3 has 14 amino acids. The germline CDR1 and CDR2 sequences are SNHLY and FYNNEI. Trimming left V 7 bases short and J 4 bases short, with 14 bases between.

The chain couples TRBV28 to TRBJ2-6, with D unresolved. V lost 2 bases and J lost 0, with 8 bases in between. The germline V gene encodes CDR1 MDHEN and CDR2 SYDVKM. The CDR3 spans 16 residues. The DNA for the CDR3 is TGTGCCAGCAGTTTAAATTGGTTCTCTGGGGCCAACGTCCTGACTTTC. Amino acid sequence: CASSLNWFSGANVLTF.

This clonotype was picked up many times. The chain couples TRBV12-3 or TRBV12-4 to TRBJ1-2; D remains unclear. V was cut by 7 bases and J by 2 bases, with 11 bases left in between. The CDR3 length is 13 residues. CDR3 residues: CASTIRANYGYTF. The CDR3 nucleotides are TGTGCCAGCACCATCCGGGCGAACTATGGCTACACCTTC.

This clonotype was recorded many times. V usage is TRBV4-1 and J usage is TRBJ1-1; D not resolved. V lost 4 bases to trimming and J lost 2 bases, with 14 bases between them. The CDR3 runs 15 residues. Germline V CDR1 and CDR2: MGHRA, YSYEKL. In DNA form, the CDR3 reads TGCGCCAGCAGCCCTTTTTGGGTGGGTAACACTGAAGCTTTCTTT. Amino acid sequence: CASSPFWVGNTEAFF.

This clonotype occurred many times. The CDR3 here is CASSQATRLKETQYF. The CDR3 DNA sequence: TGCGCCAGCAGCCAAGCAACGCGGCTAAAAGAGACCCAGTACTTC. The V gene is TRBV4-1, the J gene TRBJ2-5; D is unresolved. The germline V gene encodes CDR1 MGHRA and CDR2 YSYEKL. The CDR3 totals 15 residues. Trimming stripped 1 base from V and 3 bases from J, with 12 bases between.

This chain links TRBV27 with TRBJ1-1, with 7 positions matching TRBD1. The J segment lost 7 bases and the V segment lost 5 bases, leaving 7 bases of the junction unmatched. The V gene's germline CDR1 is MNHEY and CDR2 SMNVEV (reference sequence). This CDR3 has 13 amino acids. CDR3 protein: CASSRGQVGEAFF. The CDR3 DNA reads as TGTGCCAGCAGTAGAGGACAGGTTGGTGAAGCTTTCTTT.

V usage is TRBV6-1 and J usage is TRBJ1-6; D not certain. The germline V gene encodes CDR1 MNHNS and CDR2 SASEGT. V lost 3 bases, J lost 7 bases, and 10 bases lay in between. CDR3 length: 14 residues. CDR3 coding DNA: TGTGCCAGCAGTGACCAGGAACGAAATTCACCCCTCCACTTT. Amino acids: CASSDQERNSPLHF.

The chain employs TRBV4-1 and TRBJ1-3; D is ambiguous. V was clipped by 0 bases and J by 4 bases, with 22 bases between them. This CDR3 is 19 amino acids long. In germline, CDR1 is MGHRA, CDR2 YSYEKL. In nucleotides, the CDR3 is TGCGCCAGCAGCCAAGATGACCCGGGGTCCCGGCTAGCGGGAAACACCATATATTTT. This encodes CASSQDDPGSRLAGNTIYF.

This clonotype has ten or more counts. This chain connects TRBV7-2 to TRBJ2-7, with TRBD1 matching over 9 bases. Germline CDR1 reads SGHTA; CDR2 reads FQGNSA. V shed 5 bases, J shed 2 bases, and the junction held 4 bases outside the gene matches. The CDR3 runs to 14 residues. CDR3 residues: CASSQRQGAYEQYF. CDR3 sequence (DNA): TGTGCCAGCAGCCAGCGACAGGGGGCCTACGAGCAGTACTTC.

The rearrangement uses TRBV5-1 and TRBJ1-2, with D uncertain. The CDR3 covers 13 residues. Trimming left V 7 bases short and J 1 base short, with 11 bases between. Germline CDR1 is SGHRS and CDR2 is YFSETQ. CDR3 residues: CASRRVDNYGYTF. CDR3 DNA: TGCGCCAGCCGCCGGGTGGATAACTATGGCTACACCTTC.

The chain couples TRBV30 to TRBJ2-7; 8 nucleotides line up with TRBD1. V trimming: 1 base; J trimming: 5 bases; junction bases outside the gene matches: 7. This CDR3 is built from 14 residues. Germline V gene data show CDR1 as GTSNPN and CDR2 as SVGIG (reference sequence). CDR3 region: CAWSADRGANEQYF. The CDR3 DNA reads as TGTGCCTGGAGTGCCGACAGGGGCGCGAACGAGCAGTACTTC. Full variable domain (missing parts from reference TRBV30 and TRBJ2-7): SQTIHQWPATLVQPVGSPLSLECTVEGTSNPNLYWYRQAAGRGLQLLFYSVGIGQISSEVPQNLSASRPQDRQFILSSKKLLLSDSGFYLCAWSADRGANEQYFGPGTRLTVT.

This clonotype has a handful of counts. This chain connects TRBV13 to TRBJ2-7, with 15 nucleotides matching TRBD2. The CDR3 length is 19 residues. The V gene's germline CDR1 is PRHDT and CDR2 FYEKMQ (reference sequence). Germline trimming cut 5 bases from V and 1 base from J; bases unmatched to any gene: 12. The CDR3: CASSSAGTSGGRISYEQYF. CDR3 bases: TGTGCCAGCAGCAGCGCCGGGACTAGCGGGGGGCGAATTTCCTACGAGCAGTACTTC.

The table lists this clonotype with many counts. This chain joins TRBV15 and TRBJ2-7, with TRBD2 identical over 8 bases. Germline CDR1 is LNHNV and CDR2 is YYDKDF (reference sequence). Trimming removed 3 bases from V and 6 bases from J; junction bases left unmatched: 7. CDR3 length equals 14 residues. The CDR3 DNA is TGTGCCACCAGCAGCCGACTAGCGCAAAGCGAGCAGTACTTC. Encoded protein: CATSSRLAQSEQYF.

The J gene is TRBJ2-2, the V gene TRBV11-2; the match to TRBD2 covers 7 bases. This CDR3 region has 15 residues. Germline V CDR1 and CDR2: SGHAT, FQNNGV. V trimming: 5 bases; J trimming: 2 bases; junction bases outside the gene matches: 5. The CDR3 spells CASSRTRSNTGELFF. The CDR3 DNA reads TGTGCCAGCAGCCGGACTAGATCTAACACCGGGGAGCTGTTTTTT.

This clonotype was counted a single time. This chain links TRBV6-1 with TRBJ1-6; TRBD1 might be the D (5 bases). CDR1 is MNHNS, CDR2 SASEGT, per germline. The CDR3 is 16 amino acids. V was pared by 6 bases and J by 0 bases, with 12 bases between. Here the CDR3 reads CASSPGLGSYNSPLHF. CDR3 coding DNA: TGTGCCAGCAGCCCAGGGTTGGGCTCCTATAATTCACCCCTCCACTTT.

This clonotype was seen many times. The CDR3 region has the DNA TGTGCCAGCAGCTCTCCGGGACAGGGGATCTGGGACTCTGGAAACACCATATATTTT. It encodes CASSSPGQGIWDSGNTIYF. This chain connects TRBV11-3 to TRBJ1-3; 10 bases are a match to TRBD1. CDR1 is SGHNT, CDR2 YENEEA, per germline. The CDR3 loop spans 19 amino acids. V lost 4 bases and J lost 0; bases outside the gene matches: 12.

This clonotype was seen ten or more times. V is TRBV11-3 and J is TRBJ1-3; TRBD1 might be the D (5 bases). Trimming cost V 1 base and J 0 bases, with 10 bases left between them. Germline V gene data show CDR1 as SGHNT and CDR2 as YENEEA. The CDR3 runs 16 residues. CDR3 region: CASSLVLGVSGNTIYF. CDR3 DNA: TGTGCCAGCAGCTTAGTCCTGGGGGTCTCTGGAAACACCATATATTTT.

The gene calls are TRBV28 and TRBJ1-1; D ambiguous. The ends were cut back, 3 bases at V and 5 bases at J, with 10 bases in the middle. The CDR3 consists of 13 residues. Germline CDR1 MDHEN, CDR2 SYDVKM. CDR3 nucleotides: TGTGCCAGCAGTTTTAGTTCCGGGACTGAAGCTTTCTTT. Encoded protein: CASSFSSGTEAFF.